Listed below are T cell receptor beta chains from one sample, sequenced in a study of neurological immune-mediated disorders. One entry per CDR3 protein results from TCRdb running MiXCR on the 5' RACE reads. The table has approximately 65,000 distinct CDR3 sequences, over 5% seen once. The material sequenced was PBMCs. These receptors all come from a human donor with multiple sclerosis. The donor label of this sample is uncertain. Both conserved end residues are part of each CDR3. The D gene is left open where the match is weak. Clone sizes are given selectively: once, few, many, or a class where the clone is expanded.

clone_size,v_call,j_call,d_call,cdr3_nt,cdr3_aa
many,TRBV7-8,TRBJ2-1,TRBD2,TGTGCCAGCAGCTTAGGGGTAGCGGGGGGGCCCCCCTACAATGAGCAGTTCTTC,CASSLGVAGGPPYNEQFF
many,TRBV5-1,TRBJ1-2,TRBD1,TGCGCCAGCAGCTTGGGAGACAGGGGGTATGGCTACACCTTC,CASSLGDRGYGYTF
many,TRBV20-1,TRBJ2-2,.,TGCAGTGCTAGTAGGGTAGCAGGAGCCGGGGAGCTGTTTTTT,CSASRVAGAGELFF
many,TRBV15,TRBJ1-3,.,TGTGCCACCAGCAGAGTCGGCCTTCTCGGGGACACCATATATTTT,CATSRVGLLGDTIYF
many,TRBV7-2,TRBJ1-4,.,TGTGCCAGCAGTCTTGACGGCGAAAAACTGTTTTTT,CASSLDGEKLFF
many,TRBV7-2,TRBJ1-3,.,TGTGCCAGCAGCTTAGTGGCGAGCTCTGGAAACACCATATATTTT,CASSLVASSGNTIYF
many,TRBV5-5,TRBJ2-3,.,TGTGCCAGCAGCTTGGCCACAGATACGCAGTATTTT,CASSLATDTQYF
many,TRBV29-1,TRBJ2-1,TRBD1,TGCAGCGTTGAAGATCCGGGACAGGGTAACATGGGTGAGCAGTTCTTC,CSVEDPGQGNMGEQFF
many,TRBV29-1,TRBJ1-1,.,TGCAGCGTTTTAGAACCTTCAAACACTGAAGCTTTCTTT,CSVLEPSNTEAFF
few,TRBV29-1,TRBJ1-3,TRBD1,TGCAGCGTAGCCGGGACAGACTGGGACACCATATATTTT,CSVAGTDWDTIYF
.,TRBV4-1,TRBJ1-6,TRBD1,TGCGCCAGCAGCCAAGTGGGGGTAGGGGGCCCTGGGGGTCAAGCGCCCCTCCACTTT,CASSQVGVGGPGGQAPLHF
many,TRBV10-3,TRBJ2-7,.,TGTGCCATCAGTGAGAGGCCGGAGAACCCCTACGAGCAGTACTTC,CAISERPENPYEQYF
many,TRBV5-1,TRBJ1-1,TRBD1,TGCGCCAGCCGACCACAGGGGGACGGCACTGAAGCTTTCTTT,CASRPQGDGTEAFF
many,TRBV12-3/TRBV12-4,TRBJ2-4,.,TGTGCCAGCAGCCTGCCGGCTTTTCGTCCAAACATTCAGTACTTC,CASSLPAFRPNIQYF
few,TRBV4-3,TRBJ2-7,.,TGCGCCAGCAGCCAAGATCAGGACGGAGACTACGAGCAGTACTTC,CASSQDQDGDYEQYF
many,TRBV6-1,TRBJ2-1,.,TGTGCCAGCACCGGGACGGGGAAGTATGAGCAGTTCTTC,CASTGTGKYEQFF
many,TRBV20-1,TRBJ2-3,TRBD2,TGCAGTGCTCGCTCGGGACGGGGGGGTTCAGATACGCAGTATTTT,CSARSGRGGSDTQYF
many,TRBV3-1,TRBJ2-7,.,TGTGCCAGCAGCCCTTCCGGGGACGAGCAGTACTTC,CASSPSGDEQYF
many,TRBV7-9,TRBJ1-1,.,TGTGCCAGCAGCCCCCGGGGGGGGGGCACTGAAGCTTTCTTT,CASSPRGGGTEAFF
many,TRBV5-1,TRBJ1-1,.,TGCGCCAGCAGCTTGTGGTCTCAGGGGACTGAAGCTTTCTTT,CASSLWSQGTEAFF
many,TRBV11-2,TRBJ1-2,.,TGTGCCAGCAGCTTCCGAGCAAGTATCGATGGCTACACCTTC,CASSFRASIDGYTF
many,TRBV27,TRBJ1-6,.,TGTGCCAGCAGTCCGACAGGCGCGGCTTCACCCCTCCACTTT,CASSPTGAASPLHF
many,TRBV3-1,TRBJ2-1,TRBD1,TGTGCCAGCAACCCAGGGACAGGCTACAATGAGCAGTTCTTC,CASNPGTGYNEQFF
many,TRBV20-1,TRBJ2-7,.,TGCAGTGCTAGAGTCGAACAGCACTACGAGCAGTACTTC,CSARVEQHYEQYF
many,TRBV5-6,TRBJ2-1,TRBD2,TGTGCCAGCAGCCTGGGGCGGGGGGCCTACAATGAGCAGTTCTTC,CASSLGRGAYNEQFF
many,TRBV5-1,TRBJ2-1,TRBD2,TGCGCCAGCAGCCATGGACTAGCGGGGGCCGCGAACAATGAGCAGTTCTTC,CASSHGLAGAANNEQFF
many,TRBV20-1,TRBJ2-7,TRBD1,TGCAGTGCTCGATCGGACAGGAACTCCTACGAGCAGTACTTC,CSARSDRNSYEQYF
many,TRBV10-2,TRBJ2-7,.,TGCGCCAGCAGGGGGGTCCTAAGGGAATACGAGCAGTACTTC,CASRGVLREYEQYF
many,TRBV5-1,TRBJ2-1,.,TGCGCCAGCAGCTTGTCTACTGTGGGCAATGAGCAGTTCTTC,CASSLSTVGNEQFF
many,TRBV7-9,TRBJ1-1,.,TGTGCCAGCAGCTTATTCGGAAGAACTGAAGCTTTCTTT,CASSLFGRTEAFF
many,TRBV20-1,TRBJ2-3,TRBD2,TGCAGTGCTAGAACTAGCGGGGGGGCAGGCACGCAGTATTTT,CSARTSGGAGTQYF
many,TRBV7-2,TRBJ2-1,.,TGTGCCAGCAGCCCCCCGACATTAAAACAGTTCTTC,CASSPPTLKQFF
many,TRBV27,TRBJ2-2,TRBD2,TGTGCCAGCAGGGAAGCGGGGGTTACCGGGGAGCTGTTTTTT,CASREAGVTGELFF
many,TRBV6-2/TRBV6-3,TRBJ2-7,.,TGTGCCACCAAGCGGGCCTCGAGCTCCTACGAGCAGTACTTC,CATKRASSSYEQYF
many,TRBV5-5,TRBJ2-3,.,TGTGCCAGCAGCTGGGGCCTGACGGATACGCAGTATTTT,CASSWGLTDTQYF
many,TRBV20-1,TRBJ1-1,.,TGCAGTGCTAGAGATGATGGGGGCGCTTGGACTGAAGCTTTCTTT,CSARDDGGAWTEAFF
many,TRBV20-1,TRBJ2-1,.,TGCAGTGCTAGAGATCGTACTAGTTACAATGAGCAGTTCTTC,CSARDRTSYNEQFF
many,TRBV20-1,TRBJ1-2,.,TGCAGTGCCCGGCCGGGGGGGTTCTATGGCTACACCTTC,CSARPGGFYGYTF
many,TRBV14,TRBJ1-2,.,TGTGCCAGCAGCTCATTTAGAGGGAACTATGGCTACACCTTC,CASSSFRGNYGYTF
many,TRBV5-1,TRBJ2-7,.,TGCGCCAGCAGCTTGGCCAGAGGGGTGGGCGAAAACGAGCAGTACTTC,CASSLARGVGENEQYF
many,TRBV5-6,TRBJ1-1,.,TGTGCCAGCAGCTTAGCAGCGAACACTGAAGCTTTCTTT,CASSLAANTEAFF
many,TRBV9,TRBJ2-2,TRBD1,TGTGCCAGCAGCTTTCGACAGGGGGGCGGGGAGCTGTTTTTT,CASSFRQGGGELFF
many,TRBV20-1,TRBJ1-5,TRBD1,TGCAGTGCCTCCAGGGGGAGTCAGCCCCAGCATTTT,CSASRGSQPQHF
many,TRBV5-1,TRBJ2-3,.,TGCGCCAGCAGCTTATCGGGGGTTTTCGATACGCAGTATTTT,CASSLSGVFDTQYF
many,TRBV20-1,TRBJ1-2,.,TGCAGTGCAGACCCCAGGGATATTAATGGCTACACCTTC,CSADPRDINGYTF
many,TRBV4-1,TRBJ1-5,.,TGCGCCAGCAGCCAAGATCGGCAGGGGAATCAGCCCCAGCATTTT,CASSQDRQGNQPQHF
.,TRBV27,TRBJ1-2,TRBD1,TGTGCCAGCAGTGGACAGGGCGGGAATGGCTACACCTTC,CASSGQGGNGYTF
many,TRBV4-2,TRBJ2-7,.,TGTGCCAGCAGCCAAAAGTGGGACTTAAACTACGAGCAGTACTTC,CASSQKWDLNYEQYF
many,TRBV5-1,TRBJ2-3,.,TGCGCCAGCAGAAAAGACAGCTCTAGCACAGATACGCAGTATTTT,CASRKDSSSTDTQYF
many,TRBV5-1,TRBJ2-5,.,TGCGCCAGCAGCTGGAGGGGTGGCGAGACCCAGTACTTC,CASSWRGGETQYF
many,TRBV2,TRBJ2-7,TRBD2,TGTGCCAGATCTCGTCGTGCACCGAGCGGGACTCCCCCTTACGAGCAGTACTTC,CARSRRAPSGTPPYEQYF
many,TRBV27,TRBJ2-3,.,TGTGCCAGCACCGCAGACAGGACTAGCACAGATACGCAGTATTTT,CASTADRTSTDTQYF
many,TRBV4-1,TRBJ2-2,.,TGCGCCAGCAACCATGCACCCGGGACATTGAACACCGGGGAGCTGTTTTTT,CASNHAPGTLNTGELFF
few,TRBV20-1,TRBJ2-1,.,TGCAGTGCTAGAGGGTTCCAGGGATTAAGAAACAATGAGCAGTTCTTC,CSARGFQGLRNNEQFF
many,TRBV15,TRBJ2-7,.,TGTGCCACCAGCAGAGAAGGGACACCCTACGAGCAGTACTTC,CATSREGTPYEQYF